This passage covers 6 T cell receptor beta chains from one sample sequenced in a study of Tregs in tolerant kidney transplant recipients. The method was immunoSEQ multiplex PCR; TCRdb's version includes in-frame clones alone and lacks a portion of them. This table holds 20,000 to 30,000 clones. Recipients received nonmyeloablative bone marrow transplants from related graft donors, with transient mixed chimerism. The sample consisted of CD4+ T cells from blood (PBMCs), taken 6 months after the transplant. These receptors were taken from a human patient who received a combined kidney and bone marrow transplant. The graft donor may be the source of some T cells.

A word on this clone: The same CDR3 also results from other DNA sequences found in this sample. The CDR3 DNA, read in part, is TGTGCCAGCTCACCGAGTAACCCTAGCGGAAACAATGAG. Translating gives CASSPSNPSGNNE. Given in full, the CDR3 is CASSPSNPSGNNEQFF. The chain joins TRBV18 to TRBJ2-1, with 7 bases that match TRBD2. The read comes to an end 3 residues before the CDR3 does, leaving the germline J gene to fill in the end. Trimming took 3 bases from V and 5 from J; bases not matched to a gene: 10. The CDR3 has 16 residues. The germline V gene has CDR1 KGHSH and CDR2 LQKENI.

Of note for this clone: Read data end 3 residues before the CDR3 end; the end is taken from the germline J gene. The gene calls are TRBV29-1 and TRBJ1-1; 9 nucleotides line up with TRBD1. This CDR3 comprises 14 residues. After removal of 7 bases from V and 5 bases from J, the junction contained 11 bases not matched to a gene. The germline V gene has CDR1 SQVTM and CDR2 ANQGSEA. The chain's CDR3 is CSAKDRGRVTEAFF. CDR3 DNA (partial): TGCAGCGCAAAGGACAGGGGTCGAGTGACTGAA.

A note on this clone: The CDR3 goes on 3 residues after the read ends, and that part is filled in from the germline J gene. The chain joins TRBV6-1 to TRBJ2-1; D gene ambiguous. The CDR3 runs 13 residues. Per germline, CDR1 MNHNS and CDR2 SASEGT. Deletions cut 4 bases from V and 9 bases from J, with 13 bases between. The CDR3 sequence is CASSGLYIVEQFF. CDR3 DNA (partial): TGTGCCAGCAGTGGGCTGTACATCGTTGAG.

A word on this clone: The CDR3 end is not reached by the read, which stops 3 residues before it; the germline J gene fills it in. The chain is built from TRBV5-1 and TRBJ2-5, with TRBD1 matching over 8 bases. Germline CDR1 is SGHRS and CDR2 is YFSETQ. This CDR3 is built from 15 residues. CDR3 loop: CASRYAGTGAETQYF. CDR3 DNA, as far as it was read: TGCGCCAGCAGGTACGCCGGGACAGGAGCTGAAACC.

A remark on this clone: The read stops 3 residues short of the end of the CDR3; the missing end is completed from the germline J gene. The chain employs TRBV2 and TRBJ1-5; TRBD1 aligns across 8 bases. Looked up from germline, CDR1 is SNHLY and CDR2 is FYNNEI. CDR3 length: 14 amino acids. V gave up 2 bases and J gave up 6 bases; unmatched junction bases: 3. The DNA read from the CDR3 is TGTGCCAGCAGTGAACAGGGGGCAACTCAGCCC. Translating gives CASSEQGATQP. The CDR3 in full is CASSEQGATQPQHF. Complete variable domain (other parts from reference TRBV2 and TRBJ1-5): EPEVTQTPSHQVTQMGQEVILRCVPISNHLYFYWYRQILGQKVEFLVSFYNNEISEKSEIFDDQFSVERPDGSNFTLKIRSTKLEDSAMYFCASSEQGATQPQHFGDGTRLSIL.

This CDR3 is CASSRDKGGQTQYF. The part of the CDR3 DNA that was read is TGTGCCAGCTCTCGGGACAAAGGGGGACAGACC. The V call is TRBV18, the J call TRBJ2-5; a possible D gene is TRBD1 (6 bases). The missing CDR3 end, 3 residues past where the read stops, is filled in from the germline J gene. This CDR3 region has 14 residues. Germline assignment: CDR1 KGHSH and CDR2 LQKENI. Trimming took 6 bases from V and 6 from J, leaving 17 bases between them.